This T cell receptor (beta chain) was identified in a study of blood T cell repertoires in COVID-19. As for the study in general: Sites across the United States, Italy and Spain contributed samples from acute and convalescent COVID-19.

Participants had their cohort set by participant-reported clinical history. In Cohort 3, a recovered donor had either two negative PCRs, clearance, or symptom resolution. CDR3 size: 17 residues. Germline loops: CDR1 MNHEY, CDR2 SMNVEV (reference sequence). The ends were cut back, 2 bases at V and 3 bases at J, with 14 bases in the middle. Clones were sequenced by immunoSEQ multiplex PCR, and TCRdb holds only the in-frame ones, with some missing. The top ten hold 7.5% to 10% of the sample, which has 190,000 or so clones, over 75% seen once. In this sample, this clone turned up many times. The gene calls are TRBV27 and TRBJ1-6, with no clear D. The sequenced sample was PBMCs or T cells enriched from blood (not recorded which). The sequence was collected from a man between 40 and 49 years old who had recovered from COVID-19. The DNA of the CDR3 is TGTGCCAGCAGTTTAGTTTCACAGCTCAACTATAATTCACCCCTCCACTTT. This encodes CASSLVSQLNYNSPLHF.